This TCR beta chain was sequenced during a study of cytomegalovirus exposure and HLA in healthy donors. Study as a whole: About 85 million unique TCR sequences came from HLA-typed donors in an early release. Whole-study findings and limits: In most subjects, TCR beta sequences reportedly gave accurate predictions of HLA-A and HLA-B alleles. Most TCR sequences proved rare, with some public TCRs found in many donors.

In the case of this clone: The antigen is not known.

In the PCR, 60 Vbeta and 13 Jbeta primers were used. Produced via immunoSEQ multiplex PCR; TCRdb's table is partial and in-frame only. The data contain about 140,000 clones, roughly 9.4% of them seen just once; the ten biggest clones take up about 1.7%. The germline CDR1 and CDR2 sequences are LGHNA and YSLEER. The CDR3 totals 13 residues. Trimming removed 1 base from V and 6 bases from J, with 10 bases in between. The TCR sequence derives from a male donor in good health and CMV-seronegative. Sequenced sample: PBMCs. The rearrangement joins TRBV4-3 to TRBJ2-7; tentatively, D is TRBD2 (6 bases). The CDR3 nucleotides are TGCGCCAGCAGCCAAGTAGGGGAGGCCGAGCAGTACTTC. This translates into CASSQVGEAEQYF.